The clone carrying this TCR beta chain showed up just a few times. The sample comes from a study of T-cell reconstitution after alpha-beta-depleted transplantation in children. During its preparation, the TCRbeta library received unique molecular identifiers. TCRdb recomputed calls from the PCR reads with MiXCR, one row per CDR3 protein. The sample includes about 540,000 distinct CDR3 sequences, about 17% seen only once; the top ten take around 3.3%. This CDR3 is 14 amino acids long. Germline V gives CDR1 MNHEY, CDR2 SMNVEV (reference sequence). Trimming cost V 2 bases and J 2 bases, with 10 bases left between them.

This receptor was identified in a human donor who donated a stem cell graft to a child with acute lymphoblastic leukemia. The chain recombines TRBV27 with TRBJ2-7; a possible D gene is TRBD1 (6 bases). Sequenced material: PBMCs from the stem cell graft donor, taken from the stem cell graft. This CDR3 is CASSLPGAAYEQYF. CDR3 bases: TGTGCCAGCAGTTTACCAGGGGCGGCCTACGAGCAGTACTTC.